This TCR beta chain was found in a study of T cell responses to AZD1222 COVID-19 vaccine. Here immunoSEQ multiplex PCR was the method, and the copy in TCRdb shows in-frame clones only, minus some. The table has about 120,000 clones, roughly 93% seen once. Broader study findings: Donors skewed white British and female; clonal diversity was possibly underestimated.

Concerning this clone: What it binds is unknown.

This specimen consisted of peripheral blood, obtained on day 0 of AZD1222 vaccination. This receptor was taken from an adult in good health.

The DNA of the CDR3 is TGTGCCAGCAGTTCCGGTAGGATGCACGAGCAGTACGTC. Translation: CASSSGRMHEQYV. The chain links TRBV7-9 to TRBJ2-7; no reliable D call. The V end lost 6 bases, the J end lost 5 bases, and 14 bases lay between the germline ends. Germline assignment: CDR1 SEHNR and CDR2 FQNEAQ (reference sequence). CDR3 length: 13 amino acids.